These T cell receptor beta chains were read from a single sample in a study of shared clonotypes between healthy human individuals. The repertoire was sequenced with immunoSEQ multiplex PCR; TCRdb's copy has only in-frame clones and lacks some. The sample carries over 1.5 million clones, about 98% recorded once. Sequenced: naive CD4+ T cells sorted from blood. The receptors were gathered from a man aged 25 to 40 in good health. The CDR3 runs from the conserved cysteine through the conserved F or W. A D gene is named only where the DNA matches it firmly. The size field is filled for only some rows; it gives once, few, many or a size class.

J gene,clone size,V gene,D gene,CDR3 protein,CDR3 DNA
TRBJ1-1,few,TRBV27,NA,CASSRNRVMNTEAFF,TGTGCCAGCAGTAGGAACAGGGTTATGAACACTGAAGCTTTCTTT
TRBJ1-2,once,TRBV19,NA,CASSMGRSNYGYTF,TGTGCCAGTAGTATGGGGCGGAGCAACTATGGCTACACCTTC
TRBJ2-1,NA,TRBV10-3,NA,CAISVDEQFF,TGTGCCATCAGTGTAGATGAGCAGTTCTTC
TRBJ2-5,NA,TRBV18,NA,CASSPQLTSQETQYF,TGTGCCAGCTCACCACAGTTGACTTCCCAAGAGACCCAGTACTTC
TRBJ2-3,NA,TRBV19,NA,CASSIATRSTDTQYF,TGTGCCAGTAGTATAGCAACGCGGAGCACAGATACGCAGTATTTT
TRBJ2-1,NA,TRBV7-2,TRBD2,CASSLVGSGRGDEQFF,TGTGCCAGCAGCTTAGTGGGTAGCGGGAGGGGCGATGAGCAGTTCTTC
TRBJ2-7,NA,TRBV18,NA,CASSPNGVYEQYF,TGTGCCAGCTCACCAAATGGGGTTTACGAGCAGTACTTC
TRBJ2-2,NA,TRBV5-6,TRBD2,CASSLPGLAGLKVTGELFF,TGTGCCAGCAGCTTACCGGGACTAGCGGGACTGAAAGTAACCGGGGAGCTGTTTTTT
TRBJ2-1,NA,TRBV5-1,TRBD2,CASSSGLAHPYNEQFF,TGCGCCAGCAGCTCGGGACTAGCGCACCCCTACAATGAGCAGTTCTTC
TRBJ2-7,NA,TRBV5-5,TRBD2,CASSLAPLAGGYEQYF,TGTGCCAGCAGCTTGGCCCCCCTAGCGGGAGGTTACGAGCAGTACTTC
TRBJ1-2,NA,TRBV28,TRBD1,CASRTGTGGGYGYTF,TGTGCCAGCAGGACGGGGACAGGGGGCGGCTATGGCTACACCTTC
TRBJ2-1,NA,TRBV5-5,TRBD2,CASSWRNSGTRSNNEQFF,TGTGCCAGCAGCTGGCGGAACTCCGGGACTAGGAGTAACAATGAGCAGTTCTTC
TRBJ1-4,NA,TRBV30,NA,CAWSVGRTNEKLFF,TGTGCCTGGAGTGTTGGGAGAACTAATGAAAAACTGTTTTTT
TRBJ2-3,NA,TRBV6-5,NA,CASSYSSLADTQYF,TGTGCCAGCAGTTACTCGAGTCTCGCAGATACGCAGTATTTT
TRBJ2-7,NA,TRBV6-1,NA,CASSEIRSGAGEQYF,TGTGCCAGCAGTGAAATCCGGAGCGGAGCCGGGGAGCAGTACTTC
TRBJ1-5,once,TRBV29-1,NA,CSVAPGPYQPQHF,TGCAGCGTTGCGCCGGGGCCTTATCAGCCCCAGCATTTT
TRBJ1-5,NA,TRBV18,NA,CASSPSDSNQPQHF,TGTGCCAGCTCACCATCTGACAGCAATCAGCCCCAGCATTTT
TRBJ1-2,NA,TRBV19,NA,CASSVDRSFYGYTF,TGTGCCAGTAGTGTGGACAGATCCTTCTATGGCTACACCTTC
TRBJ2-1,once,TRBV7-9,NA,CALLHKISAYNEQFF,TGTGCCCTCCTACACAAGATAAGTGCCTACAATGAGCAGTTCTTC
TRBJ2-7,NA,TRBV19,TRBD2,CASMASGMWEQYF,TGTGCCAGTATGGCTAGCGGCATGTGGGAGCAGTACTTC
TRBJ2-1,NA,TRBV7-2,TRBD1,CASSFDRVRDEQFF,TGTGCCAGCAGCTTCGACAGGGTCAGGGATGAGCAGTTCTTC
TRBJ1-1,NA,TRBV25-1,NA,CASSGQGTEAFF,TGTGCCAGCAGTGGACAAGGTACTGAAGCTTTCTTT
TRBJ2-1,NA,TRBV27,NA,CASSINRDGYNEQFF,TGTGCCAGCAGTATAAACAGGGATGGCTACAATGAGCAGTTCTTC
TRBJ2-2,NA,TRBV6-4,TRBD2,CASSHSGLAGNTGELFF,TGTGCCAGCAGTCACTCGGGACTAGCGGGTAACACCGGGGAGCTGTTTTTT
TRBJ1-2,NA,TRBV6-1,NA,CASSEVGGYTF,TGTGCCAGCAGTGAAGTTGGGGGCTACACCTTC
TRBJ2-5,NA,TRBV7-9,TRBD1,CASSLYVGQGALKTQYF,TGTGCCAGCAGCTTATACGTGGGACAGGGGGCGTTGAAGACCCAGTACTTC